This T cell receptor beta chain was obtained from a study of regulatory T cells in long-lasting Graves disease. TCR beta libraries were built with iRepertoire HTBI primers and Arm-PCR of CDR3 regions. TCRdb analysed the multiplex PCR reads with MiXCR anew, one entry per CDR3 protein. The sample shows fewer than 650,000 distinct CDR3 sequences, about 15% of them seen only once. CDR3 length: 12 amino acids. Germline CDR1 is PRHDT and CDR2 is FYEKMQ (reference sequence). The V end lost 2 bases, the J end lost 7 bases, and 8 bases lay between the germline ends. This clonotype was counted ten times or more. Time point: newly diagnosed GD, antithyroid drugs for less than 3 months. The TCR library was made from RNA that had been extracted from PBMCs in TRIzol. These same data were also listed under a study on T cells in Graves' hyperthyroidism and ophthalmopathy.

This chain connects TRBV13 to TRBJ1-2; weak D call: TRBD1 (6 bases). The sequence was collected from a woman aged 25 to 39 with Graves disease. The source material was peripheral blood mononuclear cells (PBMCs), sampled at new diagnosis, from a patient treated with antithyroid drugs. The CDR3 reads CASSLKGVGYTF. DNA of the CDR3: TGTGCCAGCAGCTTAAAGGGGGTTGGCTACACCTTC.